What follows are 7 T cell receptor beta chains derived from one specimen sequenced in a study of blood T cell repertoires in COVID-19. Here immunoSEQ multiplex PCR was the method, and the copy in TCRdb shows in-frame clones only, minus some. The sample holds about 30,000 clones, roughly nine tenths seen once. Sequenced: peripheral blood. The receptor set was obtained from a human donor with active COVID-19. The donor label of this sample is uncertain.

The chain joins TRBV21-1 to TRBJ2-2; the D call of TRBD2 is as the table states it, not checked on the DNA. TRBV21-1 is noted as a pseudogene. The CDR3 consists of 15 residues. CDR3 protein: CASSNSGALTGELFF. CDR3 nucleotide sequence: TGTGCCAGCAGCAATAGCGGAGCGCTCACCGGGGAGCTGTTTTTT.

This rearrangement joins TRBV27 to TRBJ2-1; 8 nucleotides line up with TRBD1. The J segment lost 6 bases and the V segment lost 5 bases, leaving 6 bases of the junction unmatched. This CDR3 spans 14 amino acids. Germline V gene lookup returns CDR1 MNHEY and CDR2 SMNVEV (reference sequence). The CDR3 DNA follows: TGTGCCAGCAGTCAGGGGGCGAATCCCAATGAGCAGTTCTTC. Protein product: CASSQGANPNEQFF.

V gene TRBV4-3 combines with J gene TRBJ1-1; no clear D gene. This CDR3 is 15 amino acids long. Germline V gene sequence: CDR1 LGHNA, CDR2 YSLEER. Trimming removed 1 base from V and 5 bases from J, with 14 bases in between. CDR3 DNA sequence: TGCGCCAGCAGCCAAGCCCCAGGAACGGGGACTGAAGCTTTCTTT. Translated, it gives CASSQAPGTGTEAFF.

The V gene is TRBV7-8, the J gene TRBJ2-7; 10 bases fit TRBD1. V shed 2 bases, J shed 5 bases, and the junction held 9 bases outside the gene matches. The CDR3 length is 16 residues. Germline values: CDR1 SGHVS, CDR2 FQNEAQ. The CDR3 DNA is TGTGCCAGCAGCTTAAGGAGCCGGGACAGGGGCCACGAGCAGTACTTC. The encoded protein is CASSLRSRDRGHEQYF.

This clone was picked up one time. V and J are TRBV19 and TRBJ2-5, with 7 bases lining up with TRBD2. This CDR3 spans 14 amino acids. The junction had 9 bases not matched to a gene; V was cut back by 8 bases and J by 3 bases. Germline V CDR1 and CDR2: LNHDA, SQIVND (reference sequence). The CDR3 nucleotides read TGTGCCAGTTCCGCTCGGGACTACAAAGAGACCCAGTACTTC. The encoded protein is CASSARDYKETQYF.

This chain connects TRBV4-3 to TRBJ2-7; D uncertain. This CDR3 spans 15 amino acids. CDR1 and CDR2 (germline): LGHNA, YSLEER. Deletions cut 4 bases from V and 0 bases from J, with 13 bases between. The chain's CDR3 is CASSPDTYGSYEQYF. The CDR3 DNA follows: TGCGCCAGCAGCCCTGACACGTACGGCTCCTACGAGCAGTACTTC.

The rearrangement links TRBV6-4 to TRBJ2-7; 7 nucleotides match TRBD1. Germline CDR1 and CDR2: MRHNA and SNTAGT. V gave up 2 bases and J gave up 5 bases; unmatched junction bases: 15. The CDR3 covers 17 residues. The CDR3 region is CASSDPPLTGWSDEQYF. The CDR3 DNA reads as TGTGCCAGCAGTGACCCCCCCCTGACAGGGTGGTCCGACGAGCAGTACTTC.